This entry concerns a single TCR beta chain. The antigen remains undetermined. The entry originates in a study of T cells in Graves' hyperthyroidism and ophthalmopathy. Overall study findings and caveats: Ophthalmopathy, as predicted by the model, came a median approximately 5.9 months after the prediction.

Uncontrolled infection, other autoimmune disease, pregnancy and lactation each barred patients from inclusion. Diagnosing involved the use of clinical symptoms, serum thyroxine and TRAb, thyroid ultrasound and orbital computed tomography. Template material for amplifying TCR beta CDR3 regions consisted of RNA transcripts. The study used the HTBI primer set for a first-round RT-PCR of the TCR CDR3. One entry per CDR3 protein results from TCRdb running MiXCR on the multiplex PCR reads. The sample lists about 570,000 distinct CDR3 sequences, about 43% occurring once. CDR3 length: 12 amino acids. Looked up from germline, CDR1 is DFQATT and CDR2 is SNEGSKA (reference sequence). V was cut by 6 bases and J by 9 bases, with 17 bases left in between.

This sequence was found in an adult woman with Graves' disease, either hyperthyroidism or ophthalmopathy (not recorded which). The sample comprised peripheral blood or thyroid tissue (not recorded which). The V gene is TRBV20-1, the J gene TRBJ2-5, with D possibly called TRBD1 or TRBD2 (5 bases each). The CDR3 here is CSARDLGVPQYF. As DNA, the CDR3 is TGCAGTGCCAGGGACCTGGGGGTGCCCCAGTACTTC.